The T cell receptor beta chain described here comes from a study of blood T cell repertoires in COVID-19. Study details: From T cells, B-cell-depleted T cells, or PBMCs came the material, which was cDNA or gDNA.

This clone has only a few counts. This specimen includes other DNA sequences encoding the same CDR3. The assay was immunoSEQ multiplex PCR, and TCRdb's table has in-frame clones only and misses some. The sample records 200,000 to 250,000 clones, 85% to 90% being singletons. The CDR3 has 13 residues. Looked up from germline, CDR1 is SEHNR and CDR2 is FQNEAQ (reference sequence). Trimming took off 3 bases at V and 7 bases at J, with 7 bases between the two ends. The origin of this receptor is a woman in her fifties or sixties with acute or convalescent COVID-19. Material: peripheral blood. The chain is built from TRBV7-9 and TRBJ1-6, with D possibly matching TRBD1 (6 bases). In nucleotides, the CDR3 is TGTGCCAGCAGCTTGCAGGGGAATTCACCCCTCCACTTT. It yields the protein CASSLQGNSPLHF.